This T cell receptor beta chain comes out of a study of vaccination effects on CD4 cells after COVID-19 (dated 2022 in TCRdb). In the study overall: Each participant got two doses of an mRNA SARS-CoV-2 vaccine, either BNT162b2 or mRNA-1273. In both COVID-19 convalescent patients and infection-naive vaccine recipients, the study compared SARS-CoV-2 spike-specific CD4+ TCR repertoires from before mRNA vaccination with those from after it. The full study included fewer than eleven COVID-19 convalescent patients and a handful of SARS-CoV-2-naive healthy vaccine recipients. In the study, cultures from other donors were sequenced using the Oncomine TCR Beta short-read assay on an Illumina iSeq 100.

As for this clone: The antigen it binds to is not known. Qualities for individual bases were not recorded, and no much larger clone is one base off.

To identify antigen-specific CD4+ T cell clonotypes by their expansion, the ViraFEST assay first stimulated PBMC with viral peptide pools and then applied TCR sequencing. After around 10 days of culture, CD4+ T cells were isolated with the EasySep CD4+ T cell isolation kit. Negative nucleocapsid antibody results before and after vaccination confirmed that the healthy vaccine recipients had no prior SARS-CoV-2 infection. Approximately 2 million PBMC per well were cultured in IMDM with around 5% human AB serum, roughly 10 IU/ml IL-2 and gentamicin, plus 10 ug/ml peptides. Half of the culture medium was replaced with fresh IL-2-containing medium on days 3 and 7. Unless noted otherwise, every peptide stimulation condition was grown in triplicate wells. PBMC were separated from whole blood using Ficoll-Paque Plus gradient centrifugation and were then either cryopreserved at -140C or used fresh. Overlapping peptide pools spanned the spike proteins of SARS-CoV-2 and the common cold coronaviruses HCoV-NL63, HCoV-OC43 and HCoV-229E. The QIAamp micro DNA kit was used to extract genomic DNA from the cultured CD4+ T cells.

Library generation was performed with the immunoSEQ multiplex PCR assay. DNA from the cultured, isolated CD4+ T cells was subjected to TCR beta CDR3 sequencing. Under the source paper's analysis protocol: Non-productive TCR sequences were removed, reads were trimmed to the CDR3 region, and CDR3s of at least 7 amino acids were retained. The MANAFEST web app was used to pick out antigen-specific clonotypes by comparing their expansion in peptide wells with that in reference cultures. Positive clones required FDR<0.05 expansion versus reference and all other wells, odds ratio above 5, and frequency above 0.1% in two replicate wells. Clonotypes significantly expanded in SARS-CoV-2 spike wells and in at least one common cold coronavirus spike condition were defined as cross-reactive. Using the stringdist R package, CDR3 similarity was measured by Levenshtein distance, and unrooted trees were constructed with ape in R 3.6.1. Sourced from immuneACCESS, this table was stored by TCRdb with only in-frame sequences that have V and J called. A share of the clones is absent; for the studies checked, an unresolved V gene accounts for under half, and the remainder has no known explanation. V, J and clone size reflect that table, while D and trimming were determined from the DNA. Counted in this sample were roughly 30,000 clones; about three quarters of them appeared once. The ten largest clones represent 25% to 35% of the sample.

Looking up the germline V gene yields CDR1 SNHLY and CDR2 FYNNEI. The CDR3 runs 13 residues from the cysteine to the phenylalanine. Only the CDR3 part of the read is kept: 39 bases, read in frame from the first base. V and J lose 4 bases and 1 base, and a span of 7 bases separates them. Beyond this particular receptor, the publication reports: Clones induced by infection and clones induced by vaccination both contracted markedly at late timepoints after vaccination, which fits with T cell responses waning over time. Only a small number of convalescent patients were included, and no early post-infection timepoints were available, which limited the study. Among healthy vaccine recipients, nearly all vaccine-induced clones were SARS-CoV-2 mono-reactive, and just 1 of 255 was cross-reactive with common cold coronaviruses.

Sample: CD4+ T cells from PBMCs cultured with HCoV-OC43 spike peptides, taken before COVID-19 vaccination. Interpreted using the paper, the cell subset or site label stands for: HCoV-OC43 spike overlapping peptide pool stimulation. Recombination connected TRBV2 to TRBJ1-1; confidence is insufficient to name the D gene. The receptor's source is a human donor who received a COVID-19 vaccine. CDR3 reads: CASSVGENTEAFF. The DNA reads as follows: TGTGCCAGCAGTGTTGGGGAGAACACTGAAGCTTTCTTT. When the CDR3 is completed using the reference TRBV2 and TRBJ1-1 genes on either side, the full variable domain is EPEVTQTPSHQVTQMGQEVILRCVPISNHLYFYWYRQILGQKVEFLVSFYNNEISEKSEIFDDQFSVERPDGSNFTLKIRSTKLEDSAMYFCASSVGENTEAFFGQGTRLTVV.